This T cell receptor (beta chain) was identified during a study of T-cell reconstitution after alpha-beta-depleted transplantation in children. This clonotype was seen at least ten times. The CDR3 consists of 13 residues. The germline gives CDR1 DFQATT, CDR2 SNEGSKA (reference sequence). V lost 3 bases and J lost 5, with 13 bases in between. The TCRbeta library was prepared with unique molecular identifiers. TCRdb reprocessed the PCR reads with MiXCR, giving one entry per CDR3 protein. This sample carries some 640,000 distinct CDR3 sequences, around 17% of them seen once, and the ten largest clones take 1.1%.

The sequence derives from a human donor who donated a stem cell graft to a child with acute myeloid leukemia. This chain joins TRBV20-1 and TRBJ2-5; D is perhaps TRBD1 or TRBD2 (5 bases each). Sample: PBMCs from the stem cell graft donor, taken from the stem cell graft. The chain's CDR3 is CSASRDERETQYF. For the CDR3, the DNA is TGCAGTGCTAGCCGGGACGAGCGGGAGACCCAGTACTTC.